A single sample gave rise to the 22 T cell receptor beta chains below, sequenced in a study of T-cell reconstitution after alpha-beta-depleted transplantation in children. Preparation of the TCRbeta library was carried out with unique molecular identifiers. MiXCR, applied by TCRdb to the PCR reads, yields one record per CDR3 protein. The sample records 350,000 to 400,000 distinct CDR3 sequences, roughly 22% being singletons. Sequencing was performed on PBMCs from the stem cell graft donor, taken from the stem cell graft. The receptors shown here come from a human donor who donated a stem cell graft to a child with acute myeloid leukemia.

This chain links TRBV7-2 with TRBJ2-6; weak D call: TRBD2 (6 bases). CDR1 SGHTA and CDR2 FQGNSA come from the germline V gene. CDR3 length: 16 residues. The V end lost 3 bases, the J end lost 2 bases, and 11 bases lay between the germline ends. This CDR3 reads CASSFLLATGANVLTF. The DNA of the CDR3 is TGTGCCAGCAGCTTCCTACTAGCCACTGGGGCCAACGTCCTGACTTTC.

A few counts support this clonotype. The chain combines TRBV24-1 with TRBJ1-1; the D gene is possibly TRBD1 (5 bases). The V end lost 2 bases, the J end lost 1 base, and 19 bases lay between the germline ends. The germline V gene encodes CDR1 KGHDR and CDR2 SFDVKD. CDR3 size: 18 residues. CDR3 in amino acids: CATSDSVWTPEQNTEAFF. CDR3 nucleotides: TGTGCCACCAGTGATTCTGTTTGGACACCGGAACAGAACACTGAAGCTTTCTTT.

The chain is built from TRBV7-9 and TRBJ2-5, with TRBD2 as a possible D gene (5 bases). Per germline, CDR1 SEHNR and CDR2 FQNEAQ (reference sequence). The CDR3 contains 15 residues. The V and J ends lost 1 base and 5 bases respectively, with 14 bases between them. In nucleotides, the CDR3 is TGTGCCAGCAGCTTAGTTTATGGCACGGGGGAGACCCAGTACTTC. Translated: CASSLVYGTGETQYF.

This clonotype turned up a few times. V usage is TRBV7-9 and J usage is TRBJ1-6; D is uncertain. Germline CDR1 is SEHNR and CDR2 is FQNEAQ (reference sequence). The germline V and J ends were trimmed by 5 bases and 5 bases, with 16 bases remaining between them. CDR3 length: 16 residues. CDR3 sequence: CASSQVSVRHNSPLHF. CDR3 coding DNA: TGTGCCAGCAGCCAAGTTTCAGTCAGGCATAATTCACCCCTCCACTTT.

In its sample, this clonotype was seen a few times. DNA for the CDR3: TGTGCCAGCAGACAACTAGGAGAGGGCACAGATACGCAGTATTTT. Translated: CASRQLGEGTDTQYF. The chain couples TRBV6-5 to TRBJ2-3; D may be TRBD2 (5 bases). Looked up from germline, CDR1 is MNHEY and CDR2 is SVGAGI. The ends were cut back, 6 bases at V and 1 base at J, with 14 bases in the middle. The CDR3 has 15 amino acids.

The rearrangement joins TRBV5-1 to TRBJ1-3; 10 positions match TRBD1. This CDR3 is built from 17 residues. Germline CDR1 SGHRS, CDR2 YFSETQ. Trimming cost V 2 bases and J 0 bases; bases outside gene matches: 5. The CDR3 reads CASSFGQGVYSGNTIYF. The DNA of the CDR3 is TGCGCCAGCAGCTTCGGACAGGGGGTGTACTCTGGAAACACCATATATTTT. The whole variable domain, remainder taken from reference TRBV5-1 and TRBJ1-3, is KAGVTQTPRYLIKTRGQQVTLSCSPISGHRSVSWYQQTPGQGLQFLFEYFSETQRNKGNFPGRFSGRQFSNSRSEMNVSTLELGDSALYLCASSFGQGVYSGNTIYFGEGSWLTVV.

This clonotype was seen ten or more times. The chain recombines TRBV6-2 or TRBV6-3 with TRBJ2-7, with a weak D call TRBD1 (6 bases). The CDR3 length is 14 residues. Germline assignment: CDR1 MNHEY and CDR2 SVGEGT. V lost 4 bases to trimming and J lost 2 bases, with 12 bases between them. CDR3 DNA: TGTGCCAGCAGTTGGGGCAGGGGACCCTACGAGCAGTACTTC. It codes for CASSWGRGPYEQYF.

This clonotype came up a few times. The chain links TRBV7-9 to TRBJ2-7; perhaps D is TRBD1 or TRBD2 (5 bases each). Germline-derived CDR1 and CDR2 are SEHNR and FQNEAQ (reference sequence). Deletions cut 5 bases from V and 0 bases from J, with 11 bases between. This CDR3 spans 14 amino acids. The CDR3 DNA reads TGTGCCAGCAGCCGGGACGTTGGCTCCTACGAGCAGTACTTC. Protein product: CASSRDVGSYEQYF.

The chain couples TRBV5-1 to TRBJ2-1; D gene unclear. Deletions cut 7 bases from V and 9 bases from J, with 8 bases between. This CDR3 region has 10 residues. Germline V gene lookup returns CDR1 SGHRS and CDR2 YFSETQ. The CDR3 reads CASGIGEQFF. CDR3 coding DNA: TGCGCCAGCGGTATTGGTGAGCAGTTCTTC.

This clonotype occurred many times. The rearrangement links TRBV29-1 to TRBJ1-5; D gene uncertain. This CDR3 is built from 14 residues. The V and J ends lost 4 bases and 3 bases respectively, with 13 bases between them. Looked up from germline, CDR1 is SQVTM and CDR2 is ANQGSEA. In DNA, the CDR3 is TGCAGCGTTGTTCTGGGCAGTCTCAATCAGCCCCAGCATTTT. Protein: CSVVLGSLNQPQHF. Based on the CDR3 plus reference TRBV29-1 and TRBJ1-5, the full variable domain is SAVISQKPSRDICQRGTSLTIQCQVDSQVTMMFWYRQQPGQSLTLIATANQGSEATYESGFVIDKFPISRPNLTFSTLTVSNMSPEDSSIYLCSVVLGSLNQPQHFGDGTRLSIL.

CDR3 sequence (DNA): TGTGCCAGCAGTTTAGAATGGGGACTAGCGGGAGTAGCCAAAAACATTCAGTACTTC. Protein product: CASSLEWGLAGVAKNIQYF. The rearrangement uses TRBV12-3 or TRBV12-4 and TRBJ2-4; 14 nucleotides line up with TRBD2. The CDR3 is 19 residues long. The V and J ends lost 1 base and 0 bases, in that order; junction bases with no gene match: 5.

This clonotype was recorded at least ten times. V usage is TRBV25-1 and J usage is TRBJ2-5; D not resolved. V dropped 5 bases and J dropped 2 bases, with 12 bases sitting between them. CDR1 and CDR2 (germline): MGHDK, SYGVNS. The CDR3 runs 14 residues. As DNA, the CDR3 is TGTGCCAGCAGTCCGATAGAACCTCAAGAGACCCAGTACTTC. Its translation: CASSPIEPQETQYF.

There are many counts of this clonotype. This sequence joins TRBV10-3 and TRBJ2-5; TRBD1 matches 9 bases. Germline V gene sequence: CDR1 ENHRY, CDR2 SYGVKD. The CDR3 is made up of 14 amino acids. V lost 7 bases to trimming and J lost 5 bases; unmatched junction nucleotides: 8. The CDR3 DNA follows: TGTGCCATCACCGGGGGACAGGGTAGGGAGACCCAGTACTTC. It specifies CAITGGQGRETQYF.

This clonotype was recorded a few times. The V and J genes are TRBV15 and TRBJ2-1; D may be TRBD2 (6 bases). CDR3 length equals 15 residues. Trimming pared 1 base from V and 6 bases from J, leaving 13 bases between. The germline V gene encodes CDR1 LNHNV and CDR2 YYDKDF (reference sequence). CDR3 sequence: CATSRVGASVNEQFF. CDR3 DNA sequence: TGTGCCACCAGCAGAGTAGGGGCTAGCGTCAATGAGCAGTTCTTC.

The CDR3 here is CASSLYPTYEQYF. As DNA, the CDR3 is TGTGCCAGCAGTTTGTACCCCACGTACGAGCAGTACTTC. The J gene is TRBJ2-7, the V gene TRBV28, with D hard to call. V gave up 3 bases and J gave up 4 bases, with 10 bases separating them. The CDR3 totals 13 residues. Germline loops: CDR1 MDHEN, CDR2 SYDVKM.

This clonotype was seen more than once but under ten times. The J gene is TRBJ2-3, the V gene TRBV10-3; no reliable D call. CDR1 is ENHRY and CDR2 is SYGVKD in the germline V gene. Trimming took off 6 bases at V and 2 bases at J, with 9 bases between the two ends. The CDR3 sequence is 13 residues long. The CDR3 region has the DNA TGTGCCATCAGCCCATCCTTCACAGATACGCAGTATTTT. Translating gives CAISPSFTDTQYF.

For the CDR3, the DNA is TGTGCCAGCAGCCGGTTAGCGGGAGACCAAGAGACCCAGTACTTC. This encodes CASSRLAGDQETQYF. The chain combines TRBV4-2 with TRBJ2-5; 9 bases are a match to TRBD2. Germline CDR1 is LGHNA and CDR2 is YNFKEQ. CDR3 length equals 15 residues. The V gene end was trimmed by 4 bases and the J gene end by 0 bases; junction bases not matched to a gene: 3.

The rearrangement uses TRBV2 and TRBJ2-7, with 9 bases aligning to TRBD2. Trimming cost V 7 bases and J 3 bases; bases outside gene matches: 4. Germline V gene sequence: CDR1 SNHLY, CDR2 FYNNEI. The CDR3 length is 13 residues. The CDR3 coding sequence is TGTGCCAGCATAGCGGGAGTAGGCTACGAGCAGTACTTC. Translating it yields CASIAGVGYEQYF.

V usage is TRBV5-1 and J usage is TRBJ2-5; TRBD2 aligns across 8 bases. Trimming removed 0 bases from V and 3 bases from J; junction bases left unmatched: 1. Germline V CDR1 and CDR2: SGHRS, YFSETQ. CDR3 length: 14 amino acids. For the CDR3, the DNA is TGCGCCAGCAGCTTGGGTAGCGGGAAAGAGACCCAGTACTTC. It translates to CASSLGSGKETQYF.

The rearrangement joins TRBV28 to TRBJ1-1; D is possibly TRBD1 (6 bases). The V end was cut by 2 bases, the J end by 7 bases, with 11 bases between. From germline, CDR1 is MDHEN and CDR2 SYDVKM. The CDR3 runs 13 residues. The CDR3 reads CASSLSPGVEAFF. The CDR3, as DNA: TGTGCCAGCAGTTTAAGCCCAGGGGTTGAAGCTTTCTTT.

This clonotype was seen repeatedly, ten times or more. This chain connects TRBV20-1 to TRBJ2-1; D not certain. Germline loops: CDR1 DFQATT, CDR2 SNEGSKA (reference sequence). Trimming took 6 bases from V and 3 from J, leaving 21 bases between them. The CDR3 length is 16 residues. The DNA for the CDR3 is TGCAGTGCCCCAGGACGGGTGTCAAGTGTCTACAATGAGCAGTTCTTC. Translation: CSAPGRVSSVYNEQFF.

This clonotype was detected a few times. The chain couples TRBV3-1 to TRBJ1-1; tentative D call: TRBD1 (6 bases). Germline V gene sequence: CDR1 LGHDT, CDR2 YNNKEL (reference sequence). The CDR3 spans 15 residues. Trimming took 1 base from V and 6 from J, leaving 15 bases between them. CDR3 sequence: CASSQGPTGFAEAFF. The CDR3 region has the DNA TGTGCCAGCAGCCAAGGCCCCACAGGGTTCGCTGAAGCTTTCTTT. Based on the CDR3 plus reference TRBV3-1 and TRBJ1-1, the full variable domain is DTAVSQTPKYLVTQMGNDKSIKCEQNLGHDTMYWYKQDSKKFLKIMFSYNNKELIINETVPNRFSPKSPDKAHLNLHINSLELGDSAVYFCASSQGPTGFAEAFFGQGTRLTVV.